This T cell receptor (beta chain) was sequenced in a study of CD8 T cells in Susac syndrome. The V gene's germline CDR1 is KGHDR and CDR2 SFDVKD. The CDR3 runs 15 residues. V lost 9 bases, J lost 3 bases, and 11 bases stayed unmatched. cDNA came from 0.5 to 1 ug RNA primed by random hexamers. TCRdb fed the immunoSEQ multiplex PCR reads into MiXCR, producing one record per CDR3 protein. The sample holds more than 100,000 distinct CDR3 sequences, 90% to 95% seen once. The TCR originated in a human donor with Susac syndrome. The V call is TRBV24-1, the J call TRBJ2-7; 9 positions match TRBD1. Sequencing was done on a sample of CD8+ T cells from PBMCs. CDR3 amino acids: CATSGTGKTDYEQYF. DNA of the CDR3: TGTGCCACCTCCGGGACAGGGAAAACGGACTACGAGCAGTACTTC.